This paragraph reports one T cell receptor (beta chain). Its antigen is unknown. The data stem from a study of T cell responses to AZD1222 COVID-19 vaccine. Study-level findings and limits: Repertoire sampling occurred only after the peak T cell response. White British ancestry dominated among donors, who included more females, and clonal diversity was possibly underestimated.

Data came from immunoSEQ multiplex PCR; TCRdb stores just in-frame clones and leaves some out. The sample lists 95,000 to 150,000 clones; just over 90% were seen once. The CDR3 covers 14 residues. Looked up from germline, CDR1 is SEHNR and CDR2 is FQNEAQ (reference sequence). The J segment lost 2 bases and the V segment lost 7 bases, leaving 6 bases of the junction unmatched. The chain has TRBV7-9 and TRBJ1-1; 8 bases are a match to TRBD1. The sequence was collected from an adult who received the AZD1222 COVID-19 vaccine. Sequences were derived from peripheral blood, sampled 28 days after the second AZD1222 dose. The CDR3 nucleotides are TGTGCCAGCACCCCACAGGGGGAAAACACTGAAGCTTTCTTT. This sequence encodes CASTPQGENTEAFF.